These T cell receptor beta chains were read from a single sample in a study of blood T cell repertoires in COVID-19. Sequencing used immunoSEQ multiplex PCR; TCRdb keeps in-frame clones, though not all of them. The repertoire includes tens of thousands of clones, 80% to 90% of them detected once, and around 10% sits in the top ten. Sequences were obtained from peripheral blood. These receptors came from an older man with acute or convalescent COVID-19. The CDR3 runs from the conserved cysteine through the conserved F or W. D genes are given only for firm matches. Some rows mark clone size as missing; the rest say once, few, many or name a class of expanded clone.

cdr3_length	v_call	clone_size	d_call	j_call	cdr3_nt	cdr3_aa
15	TRBV6-5	few	NA	TRBJ2-7	TGTGCCAGCAGACCGCGTACCATAGGGGCCTACGAGCAGTACTTC	CASRPRTIGAYEQYF
14	TRBV30	NA	NA	TRBJ1-1	TGTGCCTGGACAGGACAGATCATGAACACTGAAGCTTTCTTT	CAWTGQIMNTEAFF
12	TRBV29-1	NA	TRBD1	TRBJ2-1	TGCAGCGCGGGACAGGATTACAATGAGCAGTTCTTC	CSAGQDYNEQFF
14	TRBV25-1	NA	NA	TRBJ2-2	TGTGCCAGCAGTGAGGCAGGAGGCACCGGGGAGCTGTTTTTT	CASSEAGGTGELFF
17	TRBV2	NA	TRBD1	TRBJ1-5	TGTGCCAGCAGTGAAGCGAGACAGGGAACAAGCAATCAGCCCCAGCATTTT	CASSEARQGTSNQPQHF
16	TRBV24-1	NA	TRBD1	TRBJ1-1	TGTGCCACCAGTGAGACTACCGGGACAGGGGAGACTGAAGCTTTCTTT	CATSETTGTGETEAFF
16	TRBV6-1	once	NA	TRBJ1-2	TGTGCCAGCAGTGAATTTCCCCAGGGTAAGCCCTATGGCTACACCTTC	CASSEFPQGKPYGYTF
16	TRBV9	NA	TRBD2	TRBJ2-2	TGTGCCAGCAGCGTCGGGGGGTCGCCCCACACCGGGGAGCTGTTTTTT	CASSVGGSPHTGELFF
16	TRBV6-5	NA	NA	TRBJ1-4	TGTGCCAGCAGTTACGAAAGGCCAGGGGTATCCGAAAAACTGTTTTTT	CASSYERPGVSEKLFF
12	TRBV12-5	NA	NA	TRBJ2-1	TGTGCTAGTGGTTTGGTACAAAATGAGCAGTTCTTC	CASGLVQNEQFF
15	TRBV5-1	NA	TRBD1	TRBJ1-2	TGCGCCAGCAGCTTGCGGGGACAGTCGAACTATGGCTACACCTTC	CASSLRGQSNYGYTF
16	TRBV6-2/TRBV6-3	NA	NA	TRBJ1-3	TGTGCCAGCAGTTACCCTACAGGAATCTCTGGAAACACCATATATTTT	CASSYPTGISGNTIYF
12	TRBV9	NA	NA	TRBJ1-2	TGTGCCAGCAGCGCAGGGGAAAGAGGCTACACCTTC	CASSAGERGYTF
13	TRBV6-6	NA	TRBD1	TRBJ2-1	TGTGCCAGCAGTTACTCAGGGGGCAGTGAGCAGTTCTTC	CASSYSGGSEQFF
15	TRBV5-6	NA	NA	TRBJ2-1	TGTGCCAGCAGCTTGATGGCAGGGCGATACAATGAGCAGTTCTTC	CASSLMAGRYNEQFF
16	TRBV11-2	NA	NA	TRBJ2-2	TGTGCCAGCAGCGATCAGGGGAGATCGAACACCGGGGAGCTGTTTTTT	CASSDQGRSNTGELFF
15	TRBV5-6	NA	TRBD2	TRBJ2-1	TGTGCCAGCAGCCGTAGGGCGGGGGGGCATAATGAGCAGTTCTTC	CASSRRAGGHNEQFF
11	TRBV28	NA	NA	TRBJ2-7	TGTGCCAGCAGTTCGCGCTACGAGCAGTACTTC	CASSSRYEQYF
15	TRBV28	NA	TRBD1	TRBJ1-5	TGTGCCAGCAGTTCCAGGGACAGGGTGGGCCAGCCCCAGCATTTT	CASSSRDRVGQPQHF
15	TRBV6-5	NA	TRBD1	TRBJ1-1	TGTGCCAGCAGTCCCGGGACAGGGGGAAAGGATGAAGCTTTCTTT	CASSPGTGGKDEAFF
13	TRBV29-1	NA	TRBD1	TRBJ1-1	TGCAGCGCCGGACAGGGTAGCAACACTGAAGCTTTCTTT	CSAGQGSNTEAFF
14	TRBV7-9	NA	NA	TRBJ2-7	TGTGCCACTCTCCCGGACAGCTTGTCCTACGAGCAGTACTTC	CATLPDSLSYEQYF
14	TRBV7-9	NA	TRBD2	TRBJ2-7	TGTGCCACCCCCGGGACTAGCGGACCCTACGAGCAGTACTTC	CATPGTSGPYEQYF
17	TRBV21-1	NA	NA	TRBJ1-3	TGTGCCAGCAACCTCTGGCGGGGGAGCGACTGTGGAAACACCATATATTTT	CASNLWRGSDCGNTIYF
16	TRBV3-1/TRBV3-2	NA	NA	TRBJ2-1	TGTGCCAGCAGCCCTCGGTGGGGTGGGGCAAACAATGAGCAGTTCTTC	CASSPRWGGANNEQFF
18	TRBV4-2	NA	TRBD2	TRBJ2-3	TGTGCCAGCAGCCAACCGCTCCTACTGCGGGAGCTCCCAGATGCGCAGTATTTT	CASSQPLLLRELPDAQYF
15	TRBV19	once	NA	TRBJ2-1	TGTGCCAGTAGTATCCCTAGCGAAAAAAGCAATGAGCAGTTCTTC	CASSIPSEKSNEQFF
15	TRBV6-5	NA	TRBD1	TRBJ1-4	TGTGCCAGCAGTCATTCAGACAGGGGAAATGAAAAACTGTTTTTT	CASSHSDRGNEKLFF
13	TRBV29-1	NA	NA	TRBJ1-3	TGCAGCGTTGAAGATCTAGAGACGGCCACCATATATTTT	CSVEDLETATIYF
13	TRBV19	NA	TRBD1	TRBJ1-5	TGTGCCGGATCCCGGGACAGAAATCAGCCCCAGCATTTT	CAGSRDRNQPQHF
15	TRBV6-5	NA	TRBD1	TRBJ1-1	TGTGCCAGCAGTTACTCCCCGACAGGGGGCACTGAAGCTTTCTTT	CASSYSPTGGTEAFF
12	TRBV28	NA	NA	TRBJ2-7	TGTGCCAGCAGTTTACCAGGCGACGAGCAGTACTTC	CASSLPGDEQYF
14	TRBV5-5	once	TRBD1	TRBJ1-2	TGTGCCAGCAGCGAGGGACAGCCCGGGTATGGCTACACCTTC	CASSEGQPGYGYTF
12	TRBV10-2	few	TRBD1	TRBJ1-1	TGCGCCAGCAGTGCGACAGGGACTGAAGCTTTCTTT	CASSATGTEAFF
15	TRBV11-2	NA	NA	TRBJ1-5	TGTGCCAGCAGCTTAGTCAGGGCTAGCAATCAGCCCCAGCATTTT	CASSLVRASNQPQHF
16	TRBV27	NA	TRBD2	TRBJ2-3	TGTGCCAGCAGTTTAGGGACTAGCGGGGGGTTAGATACGCAGTATTTT	CASSLGTSGGLDTQYF
15	TRBV20-1	NA	TRBD1	TRBJ2-3	TGCAGTGCTAGTTCCGGACAGGGATTGGCAGATACGCAGTATTTT	CSASSGQGLADTQYF
16	TRBV18	NA	TRBD1	TRBJ2-5	TGTGCCAGCTCACCACCCAACAGGGGAAATGGAGAGACCCAGTACTTC	CASSPPNRGNGETQYF
14	TRBV3-1/TRBV3-2	NA	NA	TRBJ1-1	TGTGCCAGCAGCCAAGATCTACGGGCTGGCGGGGCTTTCTTT	CASSQDLRAGGAFF
13	TRBV2	NA	TRBD1	TRBJ2-5	TGTGCCAGCAGAAGACAGGGGGAAGAGACCCAGTACTTC	CASRRQGEETQYF
13	TRBV2	NA	NA	TRBJ2-7	TGTGCCAGCAGCACCGGAGGGTCCTACGAGCAGTACTTC	CASSTGGSYEQYF
15	TRBV7-2	once	NA	TRBJ2-1	TGTGCCAGCAGCTTAGGACAGACACTATACAATGAGCAGTTCTTC	CASSLGQTLYNEQFF
14	TRBV6-2/TRBV6-3	NA	TRBD1	TRBJ1-6	TGTGCCAGCAGTCAGGACAGGGTTAATTCACCCCTCCACTTT	CASSQDRVNSPLHF
15	TRBV6-4	NA	TRBD2	TRBJ2-2	TGTGCCAGCAGTGACCTGAGCGGGGGAGGCGGGGAGCTGTTTTTT	CASSDLSGGGGELFF
13	TRBV5-6	NA	NA	TRBJ1-3	TGTGCCAGCAGCGGCGGATCTGGAAACACCATATATTTT	CASSGGSGNTIYF
15	TRBV19	NA	TRBD1	TRBJ1-2	TGTGCCAGTAGTATTAGGGGGACAGGGGTAGGCGGCTACACCTTC	CASSIRGTGVGGYTF
14	TRBV5-6	NA	TRBD1	TRBJ1-2	TGTGCCAGCAGCTTGGGACAGGGAAACTATGGCTACACCTTC	CASSLGQGNYGYTF
16	TRBV4-1	NA	NA	TRBJ1-5	TGCGCCAGCAGCCCCCTCTTTGGGGCGGGCAATCAGCCCCAGCATTTT	CASSPLFGAGNQPQHF
15	TRBV2	NA	TRBD2	TRBJ2-5	TGTGCCAGCAGTGTGGGGACTAGCGGCAAAGAGACCCAGTACTTC	CASSVGTSGKETQYF
13	TRBV14	NA	NA	TRBJ2-2	TGTGCCAGCAGCCAAGATCTGAGACAGGAGCCCGTTTTT	CASSQDLRQEPVF
16	TRBV5-6	few	NA	TRBJ2-2	TGTGCCAGCAGCTTTAGGAGAATTTCGGAGGACGGGGAGCTGTTTTTT	CASSFRRISEDGELFF